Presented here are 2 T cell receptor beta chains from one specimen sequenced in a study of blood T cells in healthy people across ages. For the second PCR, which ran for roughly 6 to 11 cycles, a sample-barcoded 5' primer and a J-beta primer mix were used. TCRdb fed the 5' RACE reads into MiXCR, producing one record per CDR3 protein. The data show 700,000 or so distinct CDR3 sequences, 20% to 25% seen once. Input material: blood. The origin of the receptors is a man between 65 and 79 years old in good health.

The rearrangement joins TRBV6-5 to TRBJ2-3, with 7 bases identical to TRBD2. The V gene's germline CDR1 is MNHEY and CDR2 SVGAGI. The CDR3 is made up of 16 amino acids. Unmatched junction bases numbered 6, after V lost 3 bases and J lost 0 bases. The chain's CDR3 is CASSYGGRASTDTQYF. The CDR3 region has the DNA TGTGCCAGCAGTTATGGGGGGAGGGCTAGCACAGATACGCAGTATTTT.

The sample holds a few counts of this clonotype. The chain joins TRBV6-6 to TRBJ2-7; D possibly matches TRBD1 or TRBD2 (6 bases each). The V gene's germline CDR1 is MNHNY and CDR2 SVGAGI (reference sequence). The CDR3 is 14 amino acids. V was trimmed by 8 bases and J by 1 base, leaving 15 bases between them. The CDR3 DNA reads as TGTGCCAGCGATGGAGGGGGACGATCCTACGAGCAGTACTTC. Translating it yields CASDGGGRSYEQYF.